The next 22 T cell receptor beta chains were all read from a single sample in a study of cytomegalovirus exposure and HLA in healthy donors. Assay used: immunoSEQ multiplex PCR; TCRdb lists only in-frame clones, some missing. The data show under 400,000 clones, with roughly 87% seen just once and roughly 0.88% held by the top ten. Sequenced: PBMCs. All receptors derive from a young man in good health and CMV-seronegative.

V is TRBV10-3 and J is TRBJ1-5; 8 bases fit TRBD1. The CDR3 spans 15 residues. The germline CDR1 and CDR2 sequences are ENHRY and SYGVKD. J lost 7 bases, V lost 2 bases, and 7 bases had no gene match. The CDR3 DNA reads TGTGCCATCAGTGAGAGCACAGGGGGTGACCAGCCCCAGCATTTT. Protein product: CAISESTGGDQPQHF.

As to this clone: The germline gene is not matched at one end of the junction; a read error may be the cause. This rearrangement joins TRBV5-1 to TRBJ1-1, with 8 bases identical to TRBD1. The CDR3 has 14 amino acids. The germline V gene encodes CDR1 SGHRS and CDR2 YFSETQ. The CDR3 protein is CASSGQGGNAEAFF. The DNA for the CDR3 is TGCGCCAGCAGTGGACAGGGTGGGAACGCTGAAGCTTTCTTT.

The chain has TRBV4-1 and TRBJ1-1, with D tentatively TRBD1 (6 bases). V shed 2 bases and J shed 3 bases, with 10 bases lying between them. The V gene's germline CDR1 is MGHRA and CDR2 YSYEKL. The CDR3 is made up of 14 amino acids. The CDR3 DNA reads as TGCGCCAGCAGCCAAATACAGGGATACACTGAAGCTTTCTTT. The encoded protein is CASSQIQGYTEAFF.

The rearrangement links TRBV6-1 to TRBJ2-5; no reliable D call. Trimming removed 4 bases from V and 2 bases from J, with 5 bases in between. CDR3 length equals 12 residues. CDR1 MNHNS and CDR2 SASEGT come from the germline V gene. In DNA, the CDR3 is TGTGCCAGCAGTGGGCAGCAAGAGACCCAGTACTTC. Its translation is CASSGQQETQYF.

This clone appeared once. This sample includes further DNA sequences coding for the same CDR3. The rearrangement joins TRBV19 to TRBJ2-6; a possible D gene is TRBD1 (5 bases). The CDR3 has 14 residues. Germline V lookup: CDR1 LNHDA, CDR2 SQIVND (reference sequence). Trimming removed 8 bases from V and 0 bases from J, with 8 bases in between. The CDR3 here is CASRTGSGANVLTF. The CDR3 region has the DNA TGTGCCAGTCGAACAGGCTCTGGGGCCAACGTCCTGACTTTC.

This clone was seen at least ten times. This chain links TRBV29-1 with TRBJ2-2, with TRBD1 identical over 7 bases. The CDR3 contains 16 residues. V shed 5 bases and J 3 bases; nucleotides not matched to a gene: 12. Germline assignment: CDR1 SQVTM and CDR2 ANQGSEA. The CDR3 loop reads CSVKNEGGAHTGELFF. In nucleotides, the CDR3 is TGCAGCGTTAAAAATGAAGGGGGCGCGCACACCGGGGAGCTGTTTTTT.

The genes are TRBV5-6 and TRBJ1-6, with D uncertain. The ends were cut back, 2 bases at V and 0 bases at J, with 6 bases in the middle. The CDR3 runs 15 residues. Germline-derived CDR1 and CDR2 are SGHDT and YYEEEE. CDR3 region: CASSFRSSYNSPLHF. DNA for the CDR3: TGTGCCAGCAGCTTTAGGAGCTCCTATAATTCACCCCTCCACTTT.

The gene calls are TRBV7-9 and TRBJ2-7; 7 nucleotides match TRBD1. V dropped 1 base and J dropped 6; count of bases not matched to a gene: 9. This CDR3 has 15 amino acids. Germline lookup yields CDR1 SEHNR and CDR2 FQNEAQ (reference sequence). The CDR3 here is CASSLVGGRHSEQYF. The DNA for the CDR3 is TGTGCCAGCAGCTTAGTAGGGGGCCGGCACTCCGAGCAGTACTTC.

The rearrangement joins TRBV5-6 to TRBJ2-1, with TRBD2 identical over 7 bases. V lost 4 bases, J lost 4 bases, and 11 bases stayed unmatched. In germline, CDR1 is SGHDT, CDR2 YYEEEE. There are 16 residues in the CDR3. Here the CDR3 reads CASSLMRGTQYNEQFF. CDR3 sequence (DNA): TGTGCCAGCAGCCTGATGCGGGGGACTCAGTACAATGAGCAGTTCTTC.

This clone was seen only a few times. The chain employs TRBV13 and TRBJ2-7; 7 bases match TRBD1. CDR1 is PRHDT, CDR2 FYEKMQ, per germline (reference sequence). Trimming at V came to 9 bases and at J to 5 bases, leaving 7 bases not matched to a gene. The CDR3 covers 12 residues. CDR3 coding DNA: TGTGCCAGTTCACAGGGGAACGACGAGCAGTACTTC. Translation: CASSQGNDEQYF. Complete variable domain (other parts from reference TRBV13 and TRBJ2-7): AAGVIQSPRHLIKEKRETATLKCYPIPRHDTVYWYQQGPGQDPQFLISFYEKMQSDKGSIPDRFSAQQFSDYHSELNMSSLELGDSALYFCASSQGNDEQYFGPGTRLTVT.

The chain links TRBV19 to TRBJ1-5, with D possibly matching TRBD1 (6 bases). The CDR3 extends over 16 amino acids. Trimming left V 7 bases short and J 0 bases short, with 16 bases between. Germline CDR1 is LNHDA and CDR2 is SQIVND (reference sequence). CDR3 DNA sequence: TGTGCCAGTACCCCAGGGGACGGTTATAGCAATCAGCCCCAGCATTTT. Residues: CASTPGDGYSNQPQHF.

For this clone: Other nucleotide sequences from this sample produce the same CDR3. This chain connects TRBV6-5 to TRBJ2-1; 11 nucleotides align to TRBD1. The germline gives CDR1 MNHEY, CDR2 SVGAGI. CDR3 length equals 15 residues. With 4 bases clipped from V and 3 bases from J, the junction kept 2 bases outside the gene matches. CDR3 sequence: CASSSDRGLYNEQFF. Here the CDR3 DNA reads TGTGCCAGCAGTTCGGACAGGGGGCTCTACAATGAGCAGTTCTTC.

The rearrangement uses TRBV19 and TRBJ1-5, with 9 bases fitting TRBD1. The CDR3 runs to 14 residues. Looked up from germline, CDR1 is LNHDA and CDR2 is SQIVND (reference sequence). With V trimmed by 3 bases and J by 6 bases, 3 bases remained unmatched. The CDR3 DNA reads TGTGCCAGTAGTATCACAGGGGGCGTTCAGCCCCAGCATTTT. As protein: CASSITGGVQPQHF.

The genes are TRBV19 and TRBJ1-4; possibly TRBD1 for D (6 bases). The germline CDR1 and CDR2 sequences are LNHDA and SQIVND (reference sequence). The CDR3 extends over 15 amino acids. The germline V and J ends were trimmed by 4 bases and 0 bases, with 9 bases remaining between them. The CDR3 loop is CASSSSGATNEKLFF. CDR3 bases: TGTGCCAGTAGTAGCTCAGGGGCAACTAATGAAAAACTGTTTTTT.

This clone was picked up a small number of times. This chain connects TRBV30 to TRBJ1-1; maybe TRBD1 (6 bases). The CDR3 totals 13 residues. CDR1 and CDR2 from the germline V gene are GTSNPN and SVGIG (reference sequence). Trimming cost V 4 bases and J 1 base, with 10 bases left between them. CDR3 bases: TGTGCCTGGACGACAGGCCAGAACACTGAAGCTTTCTTT. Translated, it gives CAWTTGQNTEAFF.

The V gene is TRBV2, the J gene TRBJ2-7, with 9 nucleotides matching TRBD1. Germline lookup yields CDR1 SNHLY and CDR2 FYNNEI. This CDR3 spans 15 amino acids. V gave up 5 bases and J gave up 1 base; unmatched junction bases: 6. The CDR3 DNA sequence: TGTGCCAGCAGTAAAGGGACAGGGTTGTCCTACGAGCAGTACTTC. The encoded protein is CASSKGTGLSYEQYF. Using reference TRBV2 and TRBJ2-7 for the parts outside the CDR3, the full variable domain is EPEVTQTPSHQVTQMGQEVILRCVPISNHLYFYWYRQILGQKVEFLVSFYNNEISEKSEIFDDQFSVERPDGSNFTLKIRSTKLEDSAMYFCASSKGTGLSYEQYFGPGTRLTVT.

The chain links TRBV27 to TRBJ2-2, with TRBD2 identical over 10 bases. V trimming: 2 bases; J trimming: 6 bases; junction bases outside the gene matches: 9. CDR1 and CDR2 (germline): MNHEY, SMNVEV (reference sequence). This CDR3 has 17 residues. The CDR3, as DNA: TGTGCCAGCAGTTTAAGGGTGGCTAGCGGGGGACCCGGGGAGCTGTTTTTT. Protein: CASSLRVASGGPGELFF.

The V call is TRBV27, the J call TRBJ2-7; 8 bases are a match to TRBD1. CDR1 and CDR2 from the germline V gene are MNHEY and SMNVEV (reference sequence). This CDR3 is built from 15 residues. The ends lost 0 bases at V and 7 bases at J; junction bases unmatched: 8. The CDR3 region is CASSLSPGGRREQYF. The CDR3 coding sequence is TGTGCCAGCAGTTTATCCCCAGGGGGCCGGAGGGAGCAGTACTTC.

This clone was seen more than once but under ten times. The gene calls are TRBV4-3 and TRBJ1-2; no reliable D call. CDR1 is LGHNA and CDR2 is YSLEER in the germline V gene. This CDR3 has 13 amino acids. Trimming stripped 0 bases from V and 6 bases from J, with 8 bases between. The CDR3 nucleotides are TGCGCCAGCAGCCAAGATATGCAGGATGGCTACACCTTC. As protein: CASSQDMQDGYTF.

The CDR3 bases are TGTGCCACCAGCCCCTTAGGGGGACAGGGCGCAGATACGCAGTATTTT. It translates to CATSPLGGQGADTQYF. The gene calls are TRBV15 and TRBJ2-3; 9 nucleotides match TRBD1. CDR3 length: 16 residues. CDR1 is LNHNV and CDR2 is YYDKDF in the germline V gene (reference sequence). V shed 5 bases and J 4 bases; nucleotides not matched to a gene: 10.

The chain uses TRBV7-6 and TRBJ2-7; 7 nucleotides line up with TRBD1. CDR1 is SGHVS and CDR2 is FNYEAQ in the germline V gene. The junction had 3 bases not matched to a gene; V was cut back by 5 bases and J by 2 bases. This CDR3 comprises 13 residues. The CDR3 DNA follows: TGTGCCAGCAGCCAGACAGGGACCTACGAGCAGTACTTC. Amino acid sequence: CASSQTGTYEQYF. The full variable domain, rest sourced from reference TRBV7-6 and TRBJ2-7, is GAGVSQSPRYKVTKRGQDVALRCDPISGHVSLYWYRQALGQGPEFLTYFNYEAQQDKSGLPNDRFSAERPEGSISTLTIQRTEQRDSAMYRCASSQTGTYEQYFGPGTRLTVT.

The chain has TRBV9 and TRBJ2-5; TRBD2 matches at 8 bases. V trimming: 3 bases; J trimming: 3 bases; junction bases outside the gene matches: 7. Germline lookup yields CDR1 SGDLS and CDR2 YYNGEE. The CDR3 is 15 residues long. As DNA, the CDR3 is TGTGCCAGCAGCGCCGGGACGGGGGGGAAAGAGACCCAGTACTTC. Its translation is CASSAGTGGKETQYF.